The source of this T cell receptor (beta chain) is a study of cytomegalovirus exposure and HLA in healthy donors (dated by TCRdb to the late 2010s). A note on the overall study: An earlier analysis of some 600 of the donors reported over 250 Gb of sequence data and 117 million unique TCR beta sequences obtained from about 179 million T cells. All discovery cohort repertoires had been generated on a single sequencing platform. In a later genetic analysis, genome-wide SNP genotypes for 398 of the 666 donors were used, and that subset was treated as a discovery cohort. An earlier analysis of around 580 of the donors used high-throughput TCR beta sequencing to judge whether each TCR beta V gene segment behaved as functional or pseudogenic. Among over 350 genotyped donors of the cohort, an average of about 240,000 unique TCR beta nucleotide sequences were sequenced per donor, roughly 20% of them non-productive. Using immunosequencing, the study profiled T cell repertoires from about 620 subjects and related those repertoires to cytomegalovirus serostatus. Of the roughly 400 genotyped donors, about 84% fell in the genetic ancestry cluster associated with self-reported Caucasian donors. HLA typing included class I and class II loci at four-digit resolution. Rather than using new phenotypic data, the later analysis identified candidate immune exposures from TCR beta sequences and from how often those sequences occurred across donors. An early release that covered about 640 HLA-typed donors contained approximately 290 gigabases of sequencing data and some 87 million unique TCR sequences. The study combined high-throughput TCR immunosequencing, statistical association of individual TCRs with disease status, and machine learning to predict cytomegalovirus infection status. Donor age, sex, ethnicity and CMV serostatus were compiled alongside the repertoire data. The aim of the study was to test whether cataloging public T cell receptors could identify signatures of past pathogen exposure. In addition to the first cohort of around 670 subjects, a separate validation cohort of 130 or so different subjects was used. To study patterns of TCR occurrence, a later analysis re-analyzed previously published TCR beta repertoires from several hundred donors and added high-resolution HLA genotyping. Five DR-DQ haplotypes were handled as single units for association and clustering because linkage in the cohort was strong. Typing coverage varied by locus: roughly 629-640 donors for A, B, C, DRB1 and DQB1; about 520 for DQA1; 600 to 610 for DPA1; 450 to 480 for DPB1. The paper as a whole reports these results and caveats: The sequencing pipeline was judged likely to have produced a cluster of highly shared sequence variants as a technical artifact. A later analysis found that TCR association rates varied across HLA loci, with DRB1 alleles showing the most associated TCRs and HLA-C alleles the fewest. Most TCR sequences were seen in very few donors, while some public TCRs were found in many individuals. In a later genetic analysis, a missense DCLRE1C variant was associated with V-gene and J-gene trimming of TCR beta chains, and the association was replicated in an independent cohort. Several of the top co-occurrence clusters appeared to be linked to parvovirus B19, influenza, CMV and Epstein-Barr virus, according to a later analysis. According to a later genetic analysis, donors in an Asian-associated ancestry cluster had fewer N-insertions in productive TCRs than the approximately 630-donor mean. Linkage disequilibrium might explain the correlated functional status among segregating V segments, but an unknown experimental factor could not be excluded. A later analysis found that HLA-associated TCR beta chains were more clonally expanded and had lower generation probabilities than equally common non-associated chains. The classifier was reported to diagnose cytomegalovirus status with high specificity and sensitivity in both the original cohort and the validation cohort. When HLA alleles, especially DR and DQ, strongly co-occurred, attributing TCR associations to individual alleles was difficult. An earlier analysis of approximately 530 of the donors showed that most TCR beta V segments appeared in productive rearrangements either about 90% or about 30% of the time, which broadly matched IMGT annotations. Because counts were too low, under 20 rarely observed V segments, including chromosome 9 orphons, were left out of the earlier analysis of a few hundred of the donors. Only TCR beta chains were sequenced in this cohort, and the absence of alpha or paired-chain data limited detectable features. Sequencing depth was assumed to be roughly uniform across donors in the presence/absence analyses, though that assumption may not hold. Some IMGT-functional V segments, including TRBV6-2 and TRBV6-3, could not be distinguished by the 87-base-pair reads and were therefore excluded. At a false discovery rate of 0.05, a later analysis linked some 18,000 TCR beta sequences to specific HLA alleles. In the study, 150 to 200 TCR beta chains were listed as associated with cytomegalovirus. A few of the identified cytomegalovirus-associated TCR beta chains were confirmed in vitro to be specific for cytomegalovirus antigens. A further reported finding was that TCR beta sequences accurately predicted the HLA-A and HLA-B alleles for most subjects in the first cohort. A later analysis found that most CMV-associated TCR beta chains appeared HLA-restricted, with HLA associations seemingly driven largely by CMV exposure. The authors suggested that the approach could potentially be generalized to other disease states and immunological phenotypes. The only immune exposure information available for the cohort was CMV serostatus. HLA typing was unavailable for some donors at each locus, so association tests used only the typed subset.

The cohort consisted of 600 or so healthy bone marrow donors. At the time of sampling, all cohort members were nominally healthy, though unrecorded immune exposures were likely present. The donor tested CMV seropositive and was one of the 289 seropositive cohort members. A peripheral blood sample was collected from each donor, and TCR beta sequencing was performed on peripheral blood mononuclear cells. The Qiagen DNeasy Blood Extraction Kit was used to extract genomic DNA from the blood cell samples. Taken from the germline V gene, the CDR1 and CDR2 loops are MDHEN and SYDVKM. Trimming takes 3 bases from V and 5 bases from J, and the germline ends sit 23 bases apart. Reading from cysteine to phenylalanine, the CDR3 counts 17 amino acids. The retained sequence is limited to the CDR3, 51 bases, with the frame set at the first base. Receptor libraries were prepared by the immunoSEQ multiplex PCR assay. The multiplex PCR relied on a mix of 60 forward primers for TCR Vbeta segments and 13 reverse primers for TCR Jbeta segments. The CDR3 region of rearranged TCR beta genes was amplified from genomic DNA with a multiplex PCR assay. Amplified TCR beta libraries were sequenced as 87-base-pair reads on the Illumina HiSeq System. Regarding the original processing steps: A later analysis counted approximately 74 million unique TCR beta chains across the 650 to 700 repertoires, and around 9.9 million of these chains were shared by at least two donors. To remove PCR and sequencing errors, raw reads were error-corrected and collapsed into unique sequences using a nearest-neighbor algorithm that merged closely related sequences. V, D and J gene segments were assigned by aligning CDR3 sequences to IMGT reference sequences. For a sequence to be retained, a match of at least six nucleotides to both a V gene segment and a J gene segment was required. Rearrangements were called productive when the CDR3 lacked stop codons and stayed in frame with V and J; all others were non-productive. CDR3 was defined by IMGT convention, running from the second conserved V-encoded cysteine to the conserved J-encoded phenylalanine. The earlier analysis of approximately 590 of the donors excluded any sequence lacking an unambiguous match to a single V gene segment. An earlier analysis of a few hundred of the donors classified V segments as functional when productive rearrangements were above 56.7% and as segregating when the standard deviation between donors was above 5%. A statistical classification framework was developed to diagnose cytomegalovirus status using the catalog of TCR beta chain sequences. A later analysis assigned V and J genes by comparing TCR nucleotide sequences with IMGT/GENE-DB human TR gene sequences. The TCRdist pipeline was used in a later analysis to assign CDR3 sequences and most-parsimonious VDJ recombination scenarios. In a later analysis, each TCR beta chain was defined by its CDR3 amino acid sequence together with its V-gene family, and reads without a unique V-gene family were excluded. A later analysis removed 550 to 700 highly shared, low-generation-probability nucleotide sequences to deal with suspected cross-contamination and a sequencing artifact. In a later analysis, a clonal expansion index was calculated for each public chain from normalized within-repertoire ranks of inferred template counts. In a later analysis, generation probabilities were computed using a VDJ recombination model fitted to out-of-frame rearrangements, and the results were checked against IGoR. Hypergeometric tests were used in a later analysis to score TCR-TCR, TCR-HLA and TCR-CMV co-occurrence, with a repertoire-size bias correction applied to the TCR pairs. In a later analysis, false discovery rates were estimated by permuting HLA or CMV assignments 20 times. In a later analysis, co-occurring TCRs were grouped using DBSCAN, and TCRdist sequence similarity was added for clustering within HLA-allele-positive subsets. Co-occurrence clustering excluded repertoires with fewer than 30,000 or more than 120,000 public chains, plus five with anomalous nucleotide sharing. TCRdb provides this immuneACCESS table in a form limited to in-frame rearrangements. Some clones are lacking; in checked studies, under half of them reflect an unresolved V gene, and why the rest are absent is not known. From that table come the V and J calls and clone size; the DNA was used to work out D and trimming. The sample yields around 100,000 clones; approximately 80% were counted once. The top ten clonotypes cover roughly 4.9% of the sample.

A remark on this clone: What antigen it recognizes has not been identified. Per-base qualities were not stored, and no clone one base away is much larger.

Sequencing input: PBMCs. Recombination linked TRBV28 to TRBJ2-7; 6 matching bases give a weak D call of TRBD2. The clonotype originates from a female donor in good health and CMV-seropositive. The CDR3 reads as follows: CASSLGSGVGGSHEQYF. Read as DNA, the sequence is TGTGCCAGCAGTTTGGGCTCCGGTGTGGGGGGATCCCACGAGCAGTACTTC.